The entry below gives a single T cell receptor (beta chain) sequence along with its context. Its specificity is not known. These data originate in a study of T cells in Graves' hyperthyroidism and ophthalmopathy. The TCR beta CDR3 regions underwent amplification using RNA transcripts as the source. The TCR CDR3 first-round RT-PCR relied on the HTBI primer set. TCRdb independently ran MiXCR on the multiplex PCR reads; one entry per CDR3 protein. The table has hundreds of thousands of distinct CDR3 sequences, roughly 20% seen once. Ophthalmopathy cases met thresholds of Clinical Activity Score at least 3, NOSPECS grade at least 4 and duration under 3 months. The study excluded patients with uncontrolled infection, other autoimmune disease, pregnancy or lactation. In making diagnoses, clinical symptoms, serum thyroxine and TRAb, thyroid ultrasound and orbital computed tomography were all used. General study points: Within blood appeared most thyroid clonotypes that had expanded above 0.001.

Germline values: CDR1 SQVTM, CDR2 ANQGSEA. V shed 6 bases and J shed 9 bases, with 18 bases lying between them. The CDR3 is 12 amino acids. The TCR originated in a man aged 25-45 years with Graves' ophthalmopathy. Sequenced: blood. This chain links TRBV29-1 with TRBJ2-7; TRBD2 is a possible D gene (6 bases). The CDR3 loop is CSVPGGLVGQYF. The CDR3 DNA follows: TGCAGCGTCCCCGGGGGTTTGGTCGGGCAGTACTTC.